This T cell receptor (beta chain) was retrieved from a study of blood T cell repertoires in COVID-19. With 6 bases removed from V and 14 bases from J, the gap between germline ends came to 22 bases. Germline assignment: CDR1 SGHTA and CDR2 FQGNSA. This CDR3 is built from 14 residues. The assay was immunoSEQ multiplex PCR, and TCRdb's table has in-frame clones only and misses some. The data contain approximately 70,000 clones, less than 95% of them singletons. The sequencing input was peripheral blood. The TCR was taken from a woman younger than 30 with acute or convalescent COVID-19. The chain links TRBV7-2 to TRBJ1-4; TRBD1 might be the D (6 bases). The CDR3 sequence is CASSPPDSPYFLFF. CDR3 nucleotides: TGTGCCAGCAGTCCGCCGGACAGCCCCTATTTTCTGTTTTTT.